The text below deals with one T cell receptor beta chain. Its specific antigen is unknown. Base qualities were left out, and no much larger clone turns up one base away. This specimen comes from a study of shared clonotypes between healthy human individuals (dated by TCRdb to 2018 to 2021). Context from the whole study: Three men and two women, aged 18 to 49 years, made up the cohort. Per donor, three plates each were used for CD4 naive and CD4 memory, two for CD8 naive, and one for CD8 memory. To estimate repertoire size and how much clonotype sharing occurs between individuals, the study deeply sequenced the blood TCR repertoires of several healthy adults. Libraries were prepared and TCR repertoires were sequenced by different laboratories using diverse techniques, in order to increase sequencing depth and limit assay-specific biases. Between about 0.8 and 9.5 billion PBMCs per donor were obtained by leukapheresis. Here is what the overall study found, with its caveats: Only blood was sampled, and tissue TCR repertoires likely differ from those in blood. Even with the large sequencing depth, rarefaction of the sorted-subset datasets indicated that sequencing was incomplete. Larger estimated clonotype richness was generally found for naive subsets than for memory subsets. Sharing across a few donors was observed for 4.5% to 6.5% of naive CD4, about 3.2% of naive CD8, roughly 2.4% of memory CD4, and around 0.4% of memory CD8 clonotypes. Clonotypes shared by all four sorted-subset donors showed higher generation probabilities than non-shared clonotypes. Pairwise subsampling indicated that sequencing depth was expected to affect the degree of clonotype sharing among donors. The genetic and exposure-history diversity represented was limited by the small number of donors.

Taken from the germline V gene, the CDR1 and CDR2 loops are SGHRS and YFSETQ. Cut back by 4 bases and 1 base, the V and J ends lie 12 bases apart. The CDR3 spans 16 residues, from the cysteine through the phenylalanine. The read is trimmed to its CDR3 DNA, 48 bases read in frame from base 1. Using the deep immunoSEQ assay, TCR CDR3 regions were amplified from genomic DNA by multiplex PCR. Extracted genomic DNA from each cell subset was spread evenly across all wells of several immunoSEQ 96-well plates, with each plate serving as a replicate. For sorted subsets, roughly 200 ng of genomic DNA, equivalent to some 30,000 T cell genomes, went into each replicate PCR. The purified libraries were quantified using a Qubit 3.0 fluorometer, sized with a Bioanalyzer 2100, and then quantified again using the KAPA Library Quantification kit. Every immunoSEQ 96-well plate was sequenced on a dedicated single-read 150-cycle Illumina NextSeq 550 flow cell. In the original analysis: Because the immunoSEQ output held only junctional sequences and lacked quality scores, the filtering could not match the filtering applied to full-length reads. Sequences were annotated with PyIR, a Python wrapper for IgBLAST v1.9, using IMGT germline references to assign V/J genes and CDR3. Reads were removed for weak V/J assignments (E-value above 1e-6), missing CDR3, stop codons, out-of-frame junctions, or ambiguous translated residues. V3J clonotypes were defined as sequences sharing an identical inferred V gene, J gene, and CDR3 amino acid sequence. Percentage overlap between repertoires was calculated by dividing the number of shared unique clonotypes by the size of the smaller repertoire. Repertoire richness was assessed with RTK rarefaction, the Chao1 estimator, and Recon v2.1 estimates of unobserved clonotypes. OLGA was used to compute generation probabilities for all TCRbeta clonotypes that the gDNA method yielded from four donors. This is the immuneACCESS table as TCRdb keeps it, with only in-frame sequences that have V and J called. A part of the clones is gone; compared with another copy, unresolved V genes explain less than half, and the rest is unexplained. V, J and clone size are taken as reported in that table, and D and trimming were inferred from the DNA itself. This sample lists over a million clones; approximately 80% were detected once. The top ten hold roughly 0.57% of the sample.

The donors were healthy, HIV-negative adults with no recently reported acute infections or vaccinations. Every donor was a Caucasian adult residing in Nashville, Tennessee, USA. CD4+ T cells were enriched by magnetic negative selection; naive cells were then positively selected on CD45RA, and the negative fraction formed the memory subset. Blood was obtained by leukapheresis, after which PBMCs were separated by Ficoll-Histopaque density gradient centrifugation and cryopreserved in liquid nitrogen vapor phase. Analytical flow cytometry was used to check the purity and quantity of every magnetically sorted T cell population. Genomic DNA was isolated from each sorted fraction and quantified by UV absorbance on a Nanodrop 2000c.

Specimen: memory CD4+ T cells from PBMCs. The cell subset or site label for this specimen denotes: CD45RA-negative fraction. The sequence is built from TRBV5-1 and TRBJ2-6; no D gene call is confident. This TCR derives from a man aged 18-30 years in good health. Some clones in this sample may be carry-over from other donors' samples. The nucleotide sequence is given as TGCGCCAGCAGCCCCTACGGAACATCTGGGGCCAACGTCCTGACTTTC. This encodes CASSPYGTSGANVLTF.